These 14 T cell receptor beta chains originate from one sample sequenced in a study of CD8+ T cells in alopecia areata. The sample's treatment: oral pan-JAK inhibitor, 5-10 mg twice daily. Extracted RNA was reverse transcribed, and the resulting cDNA served as sequencing template. Method: immunoSEQ multiplex PCR; TCRdb's copy keeps in-frame clones and lacks some. In the table there are about 260,000 clones, 60% of which are singletons. Here the sequenced sample was CD4+ T cells sorted from blood, taken between weeks 51 and 54, from a patient treated with tofacitinib. These TCRs come from a human donor with alopecia areata.

In this sample, this clone turned up a few times. The chain combines TRBV27 with TRBJ1-1, with D hard to call. This CDR3 is built from 13 residues. Deletions cut 6 bases from V and 3 bases from J, with 11 bases between. Germline V lookup: CDR1 MNHEY, CDR2 SMNVEV (reference sequence). This chain's CDR3 is CASSLAWDTEAFF. DNA for the CDR3: TGTGCCAGCAGCCTCGCGTGGGACACTGAAGCTTTCTTT.

The chain employs TRBV30 and TRBJ1-5; 8 bases map to TRBD1. Germline V lookup: CDR1 GTSNPN, CDR2 SVGIG (reference sequence). Unmatched junction bases numbered 7, after V lost 3 bases and J lost 0 bases. The CDR3 runs to 16 residues. CDR3 loop: CAWRRPGQDSNQPQHF. As DNA, the CDR3 is TGTGCCTGGAGACGGCCGGGACAGGATAGCAATCAGCCCCAGCATTTT. Using reference TRBV30 and TRBJ1-5 for the parts outside the CDR3, the full variable domain is SQTIHQWPATLVQPVGSPLSLECTVEGTSNPNLYWYRQAAGRGLQLLFYSVGIGQISSEVPQNLSASRPQDRQFILSSKKLLLSDSGFYLCAWRRPGQDSNQPQHFGDGTRLSIL.

The rearrangement uses TRBV30 and TRBJ1-2; D may be TRBD1 (5 bases). The CDR3 has 14 amino acids. The germline CDR1 and CDR2 sequences are GTSNPN and SVGIG (reference sequence). V lost 4 bases and J lost 7, with 19 bases in between. CDR3 loop: CAWTLLGTAGGYTF. The CDR3, as DNA: TGTGCCTGGACCCTACTCGGGACGGCGGGTGGCTACACCTTC.

The chain has TRBV30 and TRBJ2-3; the D is unclear. Trimming took off 5 bases at V and 0 bases at J, with 9 bases between the two ends. Germline V gene lookup returns CDR1 GTSNPN and CDR2 SVGIG (reference sequence). The CDR3 spans 13 residues. The CDR3 loop is CAWRKPSTDTQYF. The CDR3 DNA reads as TGTGCCTGGCGGAAACCTAGCACAGATACGCAGTATTTT. The whole variable domain, remainder taken from reference TRBV30 and TRBJ2-3, is SQTIHQWPATLVQPVGSPLSLECTVEGTSNPNLYWYRQAAGRGLQLLFYSVGIGQISSEVPQNLSASRPQDRQFILSSKKLLLSDSGFYLCAWRKPSTDTQYFGPGTRLTVL.

V usage is TRBV29-1 and J usage is TRBJ1-5; TRBD1 matches 7 bases. The CDR3 spans 13 residues. Germline V gene sequence: CDR1 SQVTM, CDR2 ANQGSEA. V was pared by 5 bases and J by 3 bases, with 4 bases of the junction left unmatched. Here the CDR3 reads CSVQQGNNQPQHF. CDR3 coding DNA: TGCAGCGTTCAACAGGGGAACAATCAGCCCCAGCATTTT.

This clone was found a few times. In DNA form, the CDR3 reads TGTGCCTGGAGCGATGTCTATGGCTACACCTTC. Residues: CAWSDVYGYTF. The chain joins TRBV30 to TRBJ1-2; D uncertain. The CDR3 has 11 residues. Trimming stripped 3 bases from V and 4 bases from J, with 6 bases between. Germline CDR1 GTSNPN, CDR2 SVGIG (reference sequence).

For the CDR3, the DNA is TGTGCCAGCAGCCACGGGGCGGGGACTGAGACCCAGTACTTC. Its protein is CASSHGAGTETQYF. The V and J genes are TRBV9 and TRBJ2-5, with D tentatively TRBD2 (6 bases). Germline CDR1 and CDR2: SGDLS and YYNGEE. This CDR3 region has 14 residues. Trimming stripped 4 bases from V and 5 bases from J, with 15 bases between. Drawing the rest from reference TRBV9 and TRBJ2-5, the complete variable domain is DSGVTQTPKHLITATGQRVTLRCSPRSGDLSVYWYQQSLDQGLQFLIQYYNGEERAKGNILERFSAQQFPDLHSELNLSSLELGDSALYFCASSHGAGTETQYFGPGTRLLVL.

The CDR3 reads CASSSYSGANVLTF. CDR3 DNA: TGTGCCAGCAGTTCCTACTCTGGGGCCAACGTCCTGACTTTC. The chain has TRBV6-5 and TRBJ2-6; D unresolved. Germline V gene data show CDR1 as MNHEY and CDR2 as SVGAGI. CDR3 length: 14 residues. V gave up 4 bases and J gave up 0 bases, with 4 bases separating them.

V gene TRBV4-3 combines with J gene TRBJ2-5; 14 bases align to TRBD2. CDR1 is LGHNA and CDR2 is YSLEER in the germline V gene. Trimming took 8 bases from V and 9 from J; bases not matched to a gene: 17. This CDR3 spans 17 amino acids. The CDR3 spells CASSPDGLAGGQGAQYF. CDR3 sequence (DNA): TGCGCCAGCTCCCCTGACGGACTAGCGGGGGGTCAAGGGGCCCAGTACTTC.

The V call is TRBV18, the J call TRBJ1-5; D call uncertain. The CDR3 runs 13 residues. Germline V gene sequence: CDR1 KGHSH, CDR2 LQKENI. V was shortened by 2 bases and J by 9 bases, with 11 bases between the two germline ends. Written as DNA, the CDR3 is TGTGCCAGCTCACCAGAATCTTCGAGGCCCCAGCATTTT. Its translation is CASSPESSRPQHF.

This clone was detected once. The J gene is TRBJ1-2, the V gene TRBV29-1; 10 bases are a match to TRBD1. Germline-derived CDR1 and CDR2 are SQVTM and ANQGSEA. The trim removed 5 bases at V and 6 bases at J, leaving 6 bases unmatched. The CDR3 contains 13 residues. In DNA form, the CDR3 reads TGCAGCGTTCGAGACAGGGGGCGCAATGGCTACACCTTC. Translation gives CSVRDRGRNGYTF.

This clone was observed a handful of times. This chain uses TRBV21-1 with TRBJ2-3; the table's D call, TRBD1, was not checked against the DNA. TRBV21-1 is recorded as a pseudogene. The CDR3 spans 13 residues. This CDR3 is CASSKERGDTQYF. In nucleotides, the CDR3 is TGTGCCAGCAGCAAAGAAAGGGGAGATACGCAGTATTTT.

CDR3: CASTSPWGSTEAFF. The CDR3 nucleotides read TGTGCCAGCACCTCACCCTGGGGGTCCACTGAAGCTTTCTTT. This chain connects TRBV6-5 to TRBJ1-1; possible D gene TRBD1, 5 bases. V was shortened by 7 bases and J by 4 bases, with 16 bases between the two germline ends. The germline CDR1 and CDR2 sequences are MNHEY and SVGAGI. CDR3 length: 14 amino acids.

The chain has TRBV30 and TRBJ1-4, with 7 bases identical to TRBD1. In germline, CDR1 is GTSNPN, CDR2 SVGIG (reference sequence). V was clipped by 2 bases and J by 5 bases; unmatched bases: 5. This CDR3 has 14 residues. CDR3 loop: CAWSPRQGNEKLFF. The CDR3 nucleotides are TGTGCCTGGAGTCCGAGACAGGGAAATGAAAAACTGTTTTTT.